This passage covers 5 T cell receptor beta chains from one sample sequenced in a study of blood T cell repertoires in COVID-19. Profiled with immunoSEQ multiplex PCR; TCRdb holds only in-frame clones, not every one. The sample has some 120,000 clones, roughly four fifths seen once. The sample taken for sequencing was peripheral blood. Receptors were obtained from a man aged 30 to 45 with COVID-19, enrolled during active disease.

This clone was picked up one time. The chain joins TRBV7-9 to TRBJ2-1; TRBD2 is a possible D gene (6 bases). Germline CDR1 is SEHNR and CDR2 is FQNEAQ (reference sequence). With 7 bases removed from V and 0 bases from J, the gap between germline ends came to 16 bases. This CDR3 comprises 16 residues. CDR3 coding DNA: TGTGCCAGCACCCTTTGGGCCGGGGGCTCCTACAATGAGCAGTTCTTC. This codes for CASTLWAGGSYNEQFF.

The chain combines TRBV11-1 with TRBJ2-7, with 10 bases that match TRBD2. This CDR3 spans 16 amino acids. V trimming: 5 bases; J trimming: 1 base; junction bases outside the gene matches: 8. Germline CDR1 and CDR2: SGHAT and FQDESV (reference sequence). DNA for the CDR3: TGTGCCAGCAGCCTACGAAGCGGGGGGGTGTCCTACGAGCAGTACTTC. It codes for CASSLRSGGVSYEQYF.

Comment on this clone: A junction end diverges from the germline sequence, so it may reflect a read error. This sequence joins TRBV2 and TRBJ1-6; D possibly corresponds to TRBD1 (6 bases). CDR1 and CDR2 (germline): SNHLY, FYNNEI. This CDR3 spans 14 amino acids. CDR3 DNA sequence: TGTGCCAGCAGAGAAGGGGGAGGCAGAGAATACATCCACTTT. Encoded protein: CASREGGGREYIHF. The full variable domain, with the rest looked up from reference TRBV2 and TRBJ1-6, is EPEVTQTPSHQVTQMGQEVILRCVPISNHLYFYWYRQILGQKVEFLVSFYNNEISEKSEIFDDQFSVERPDGSNFTLKIRSTKLEDSAMYFCASREGGGREYIHFGNGTRLTVT.

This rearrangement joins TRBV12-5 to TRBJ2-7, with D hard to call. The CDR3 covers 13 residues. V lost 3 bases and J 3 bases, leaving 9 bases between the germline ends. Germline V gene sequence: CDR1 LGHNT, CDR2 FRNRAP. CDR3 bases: TGTGCTAGTGGTTTCGGCAGGAACTACGAGCAGTACTTC. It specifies CASGFGRNYEQYF.

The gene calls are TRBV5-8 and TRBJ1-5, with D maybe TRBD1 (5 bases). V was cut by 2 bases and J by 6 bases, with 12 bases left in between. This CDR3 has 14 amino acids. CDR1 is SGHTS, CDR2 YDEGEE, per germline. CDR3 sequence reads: CASSLGQGGQPQHF. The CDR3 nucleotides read TGTGCCAGCAGCTTAGGGCAGGGCGGTCAGCCCCAGCATTTT.